The 9 T cell receptor beta chains below come from one sample, sequenced in a study of T cells in Graves' hyperthyroidism and ophthalmopathy. TCR beta CDR3 regions were amplified from RNA. The HTBI primer set was used in a first-round RT-PCR of the TCR CDR3. From the multiplex PCR reads, TCRdb called clonotypes with MiXCR, one entry per CDR3 protein. Among 400,000 to 500,000 distinct CDR3 sequences, under 15% were seen once, and the ten largest hold 15% to 20%. The sample was blood. The origin of the receptors is a young woman with Graves' hyperthyroidism.

This clonotype occurred many times. The chain joins TRBV20-1 to TRBJ2-3, with 8 bases lining up with TRBD2. The V and J ends lost 6 bases and 5 bases, in that order; junction bases with no gene match: 7. The germline CDR1 and CDR2 sequences are DFQATT and SNEGSKA (reference sequence). This CDR3 is 13 amino acids long. Here the CDR3 DNA reads TGCAGTGCCAGCGACAGCGGGGGAGATACGCAGTATTTT. Its protein product is CSASDSGGDTQYF.

In its sample, this clonotype was seen a few times. With a much larger clone just one base away, this may be a read error. Because the CDR3 is missing its conserved closing phenylalanine or tryptophan, this is likely a read error. This chain uses TRBV5-1 with TRBJ1-1; a weak D match, TRBD1 (5 bases). This CDR3 is built from 14 residues. V was trimmed by 0 bases and J by 4 bases, leaving 10 bases between them. From germline, CDR1 is SGHRS and CDR2 YFSETQ. CDR3 loop: CASSLARGGTEAFS. CDR3 in DNA: TGCGCCAGCAGCTTGGCCCGGGGCGGCACTGAAGCTTTCTCT.

In its sample, this clonotype was seen many times. DNA for the CDR3: TGCGCCAGCAGCTTGGACACGGAACTCTACGAGCAGTACTTC. Amino acid sequence: CASSLDTELYEQYF. This chain connects TRBV5-1 to TRBJ2-7; D not certain. The V gene lost 0 bases and the J gene lost 3 bases, with 10 bases spanning the gap. CDR3 length: 14 amino acids. The germline V gene encodes CDR1 SGHRS and CDR2 YFSETQ.

This clonotype has a count of ten or more. This chain joins TRBV6-1 and TRBJ1-5, with unresolved D. The length of the CDR3 is 15 residues. Germline CDR1 MNHNS, CDR2 SASEGT. Trimming removed 0 bases at V and 3 bases at J, with 9 bases between. CDR3: CASSEAGQDNQPQHF. The CDR3 region has the DNA TGTGCCAGCAGTGAAGCAGGGCAGGACAATCAGCCCCAGCATTTT.

The rearrangement joins TRBV2 to TRBJ2-1, with 8 bases that match TRBD1. Losses at the gene ends were 3 bases for V and 10 bases for J; bases not matched to a gene: 14. Germline CDR1 is SNHLY and CDR2 is FYNNEI. The CDR3 has 16 amino acids. This CDR3 reads CASSDGQGADTGEQFF. The CDR3 DNA reads TGTGCCAGCAGTGACGGACAGGGAGCGGACACCGGGGAGCAGTTCTTC.

The chain uses TRBV6-1 and TRBJ1-2; D is unresolved. The ends were cut back, 5 bases at V and 0 bases at J, with 19 bases in the middle. The germline V gene encodes CDR1 MNHNS and CDR2 SASEGT. The CDR3 sequence is 17 residues long. CDR3: CASSYSGSPSANYGYTF. The DNA of the CDR3 is TGTGCCAGCAGTTATTCTGGGTCCCCCAGTGCTAACTATGGCTACACCTTC.

This clonotype appeared many times. The V and J genes are TRBV10-3 and TRBJ2-3; TRBD2 aligns across 14 bases. V dropped 4 bases and J dropped 6; count of bases not matched to a gene: 6. The CDR3 has 16 residues. From germline, CDR1 is ENHRY and CDR2 SYGVKD. CDR3 amino acids: CAISGGTSGSPDTQYF. In DNA form, the CDR3 reads TGTGCCATCAGTGGAGGGACTAGCGGGAGCCCGGATACGCAGTATTTT.

The chain uses TRBV24-1 and TRBJ2-1; TRBD1 is a possible D gene (5 bases). CDR3 length equals 13 residues. V gave up 3 bases and J gave up 9 bases, with 11 bases separating them. Germline V lookup: CDR1 KGHDR, CDR2 SFDVKD. CDR3 sequence: CATSDGAEFEQFF. The DNA for the CDR3 is TGTGCCACCAGTGATGGGGCCGAGTTTGAGCAGTTCTTC.

This chain uses TRBV7-9 with TRBJ2-2, with a possible D match to TRBD2 (5 bases). The V gene lost 6 bases and the J gene lost 8 bases, with 16 bases spanning the gap. The CDR3 is made up of 14 amino acids. Germline-derived CDR1 and CDR2 are SEHNR and FQNEAQ (reference sequence). CDR3 residues: CASRPEGFEGELFF. The DNA of the CDR3 is TGTGCCAGCAGGCCTGAGGGCTTTGAAGGGGAGCTGTTTTTT. The full variable domain, completed using reference TRBV7-9 and TRBJ2-2, is DTGVSQNPRHKITKRGQNVTFRCDPISEHNRLYWYRQTLGQGPEFLTYFQNEAQLEKSRLLSDRFSAERPKGSFSTLEIQRTEQGDSAMYLCASRPEGFEGELFFGEGSRLTVL.